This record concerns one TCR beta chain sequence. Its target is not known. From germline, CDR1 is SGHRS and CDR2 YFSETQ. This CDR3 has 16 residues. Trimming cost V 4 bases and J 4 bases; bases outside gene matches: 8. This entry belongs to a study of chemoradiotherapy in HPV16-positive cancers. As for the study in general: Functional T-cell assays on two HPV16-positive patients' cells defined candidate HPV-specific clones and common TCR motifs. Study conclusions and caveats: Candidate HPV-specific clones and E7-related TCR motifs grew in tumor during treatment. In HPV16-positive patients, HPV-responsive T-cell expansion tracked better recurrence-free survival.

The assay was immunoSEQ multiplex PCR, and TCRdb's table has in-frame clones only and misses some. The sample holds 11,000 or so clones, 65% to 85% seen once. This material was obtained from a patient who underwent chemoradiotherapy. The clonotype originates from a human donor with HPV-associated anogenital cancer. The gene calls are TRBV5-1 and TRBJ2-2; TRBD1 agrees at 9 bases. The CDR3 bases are TGCGCCAGCAGCGGAACAGGGGGCGATTCCACCGGGGAGCTGTTTTTT. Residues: CASSGTGGDSTGELFF.